This T cell receptor (beta chain) was retrieved from a study of T-cell memory formation after mild COVID-19. This CDR3 region has 15 residues. The J segment lost 3 bases and the V segment lost 4 bases, leaving 5 bases of the junction unmatched. Looked up from germline, CDR1 is SGHVS and CDR2 is FQNEAQ. Study-level results: Contracting clones from day 15 to 85 had balanced CD4/CD8; later expanders favoured CD4+. There were some responding clones in pre-infection memory, which suggested that cross-reactive memory had joined.

From the 5' RACE reads, TCRdb called clonotypes with MiXCR, one entry per CDR3 protein. The table has 200,000 to 300,000 distinct CDR3 sequences, more than 8% seen once. About this clonotype: Its specificity is unknown.

The sample taken for sequencing was PBMCs or a T cell subset sorted from them (not recorded which). The gene calls are TRBV7-8 and TRBJ2-7; 11 nucleotides line up with TRBD2. The sequence was collected from a man between 18 and 35 years old who had mild COVID-19 (a few samples of this study predate the infection). Cell type and time point are not known. The CDR3 is CASSSTSGAHYEQYF. CDR3 in DNA: TGTGCCAGCAGCTCGACTAGCGGGGCCCACTACGAGCAGTACTTC.